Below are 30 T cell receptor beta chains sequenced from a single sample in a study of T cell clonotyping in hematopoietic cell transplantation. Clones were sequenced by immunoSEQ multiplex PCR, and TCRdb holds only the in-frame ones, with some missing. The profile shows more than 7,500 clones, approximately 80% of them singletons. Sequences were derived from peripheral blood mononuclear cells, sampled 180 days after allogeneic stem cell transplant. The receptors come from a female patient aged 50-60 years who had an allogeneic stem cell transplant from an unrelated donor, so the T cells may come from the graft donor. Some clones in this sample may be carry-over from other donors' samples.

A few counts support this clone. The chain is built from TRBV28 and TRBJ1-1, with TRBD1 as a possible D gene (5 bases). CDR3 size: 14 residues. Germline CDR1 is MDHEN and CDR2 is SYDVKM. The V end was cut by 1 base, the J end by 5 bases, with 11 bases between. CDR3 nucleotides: TGTGCCAGCAGTTTATTGACAGTTCAAACTGAAGCTTTCTTT. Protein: CASSLLTVQTEAFF.

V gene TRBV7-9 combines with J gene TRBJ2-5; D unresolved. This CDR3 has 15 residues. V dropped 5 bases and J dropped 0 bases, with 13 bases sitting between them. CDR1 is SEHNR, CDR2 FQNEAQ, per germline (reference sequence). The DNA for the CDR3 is TGTGCCAGCAGCCCAACCCCGGCCAACCAAGAGACCCAGTACTTC. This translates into CASSPTPANQETQYF.

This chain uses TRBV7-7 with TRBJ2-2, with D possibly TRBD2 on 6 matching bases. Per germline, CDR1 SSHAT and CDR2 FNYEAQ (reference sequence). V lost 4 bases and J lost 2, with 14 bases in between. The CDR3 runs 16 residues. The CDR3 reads CASSYRLGHNTGELFF. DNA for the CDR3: TGTGCCAGCAGCTACAGACTAGGGCATAACACCGGGGAGCTGTTTTTT.

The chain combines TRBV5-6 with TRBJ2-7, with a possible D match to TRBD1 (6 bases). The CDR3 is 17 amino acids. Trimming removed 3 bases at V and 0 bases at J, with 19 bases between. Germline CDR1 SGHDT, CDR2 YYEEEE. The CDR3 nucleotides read TGTGCCAGCAGCTCTAAAGCCGCAGGGGCCGGCTCCTACGAGCAGTACTTC. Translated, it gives CASSSKAAGAGSYEQYF. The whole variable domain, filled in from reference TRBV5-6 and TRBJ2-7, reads DAGVTQSPTHLIKTRGQQVTLRCSPKSGHDTVSWYQQALGQGPQFIFQYYEEEERQRGNFPDRFSGHQFPNYSSELNVNALLLGDSALYLCASSSKAAGAGSYEQYFGPGTRLTVT.

The CDR3: CASSPGGRADGYTF. CDR3 DNA: TGTGCCAGCAGCCCGGGGGGCAGGGCTGATGGCTACACCTTC. The rearrangement links TRBV7-9 to TRBJ1-2, with a weak D call TRBD1 (6 bases). Germline V lookup: CDR1 SEHNR, CDR2 FQNEAQ (reference sequence). The CDR3 consists of 14 residues. The ends were cut back, 5 bases at V and 6 bases at J, with 16 bases in the middle.

CDR3 sequence: CASSESSQGVNSPLHF. CDR3 coding DNA: TGTGCCAGCAGTGAATCGTCGCAGGGGGTAAATTCACCCCTCCACTTT. This chain connects TRBV2 to TRBJ1-6; 7 positions agree with TRBD1. The ends lost 2 bases at V and 7 bases at J; junction bases unmatched: 8. CDR3 length: 16 amino acids. CDR1 is SNHLY, CDR2 FYNNEI, per germline.

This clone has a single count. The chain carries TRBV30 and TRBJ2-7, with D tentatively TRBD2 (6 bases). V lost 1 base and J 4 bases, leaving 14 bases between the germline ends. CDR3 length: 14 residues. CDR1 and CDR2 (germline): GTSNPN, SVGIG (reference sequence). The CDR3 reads CAWSGDWGSYEQYF. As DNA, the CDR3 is TGTGCCTGGAGTGGGGACTGGGGGTCATACGAGCAGTACTTC.

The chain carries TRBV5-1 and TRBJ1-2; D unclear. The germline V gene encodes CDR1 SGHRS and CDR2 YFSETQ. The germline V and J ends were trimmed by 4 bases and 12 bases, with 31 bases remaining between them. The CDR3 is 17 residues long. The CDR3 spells CASSQTGGLDYAQVNTF. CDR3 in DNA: TGCGCCAGCAGCCAAACGGGAGGCCTTGATTATGCCCAGGTGAACACCTTC.

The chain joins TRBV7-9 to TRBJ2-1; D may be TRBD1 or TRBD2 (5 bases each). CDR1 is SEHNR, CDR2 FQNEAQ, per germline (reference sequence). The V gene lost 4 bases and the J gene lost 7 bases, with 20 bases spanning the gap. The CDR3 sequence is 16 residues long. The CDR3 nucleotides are TGTGCCAGCAGCTCTCCTTCAGCGGACACCCGGAATGAGCAGTTCTTC. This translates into CASSSPSADTRNEQFF.

This CDR3 reads CASSPKAGSTDTQYF. CDR3 in DNA: TGTGCCAGCAGCCCTAAAGCGGGGAGCACAGATACGCAGTATTTT. The chain is built from TRBV27 and TRBJ2-3; 7 nucleotides align to TRBD2. The CDR3 runs to 15 residues. V was pared by 6 bases and J by 0 bases, with 6 bases of the junction left unmatched. Looked up from germline, CDR1 is MNHEY and CDR2 is SMNVEV (reference sequence).

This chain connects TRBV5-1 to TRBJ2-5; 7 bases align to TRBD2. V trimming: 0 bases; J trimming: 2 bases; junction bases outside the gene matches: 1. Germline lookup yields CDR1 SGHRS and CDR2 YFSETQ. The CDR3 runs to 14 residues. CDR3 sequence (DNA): TGCGCCAGCAGCTTGGCTAGCGGACAAGAGACCCAGTACTTC. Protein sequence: CASSLASGQETQYF.

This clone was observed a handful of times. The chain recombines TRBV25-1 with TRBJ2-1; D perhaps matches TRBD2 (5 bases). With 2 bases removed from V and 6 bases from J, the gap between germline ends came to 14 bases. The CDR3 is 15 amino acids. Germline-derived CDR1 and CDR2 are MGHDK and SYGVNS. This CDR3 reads CASSEEGKLGNEQFF. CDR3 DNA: TGTGCCAGCAGTGAAGAGGGCAAATTGGGCAATGAGCAGTTCTTC.

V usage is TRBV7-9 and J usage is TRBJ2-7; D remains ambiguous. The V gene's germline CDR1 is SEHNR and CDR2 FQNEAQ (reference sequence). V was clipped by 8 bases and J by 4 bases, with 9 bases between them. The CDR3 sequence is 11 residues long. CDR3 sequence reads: CASESSYEQYF. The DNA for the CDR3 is TGTGCCAGCGAAAGTAGTTACGAGCAGTACTTC.

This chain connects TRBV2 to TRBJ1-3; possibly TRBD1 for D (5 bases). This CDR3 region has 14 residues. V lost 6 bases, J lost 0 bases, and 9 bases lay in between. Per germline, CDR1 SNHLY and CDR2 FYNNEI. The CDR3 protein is CASREDISGNTIYF. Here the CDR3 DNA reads TGTGCCAGCAGGGAGGACATCTCTGGAAACACCATATATTTT.

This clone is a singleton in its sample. The CDR3 DNA is TGTGCCAGCTCACCAGGGGTAATTTTCGATGAGCAGTTCTTC. Translated, it gives CASSPGVIFDEQFF. The chain combines TRBV18 with TRBJ2-1; D remains ambiguous. Trimming shortened V by 2 bases and J by 8 bases, and 13 bases separated the two germline ends. The CDR3 loop spans 14 amino acids. The germline CDR1 and CDR2 sequences are KGHSH and LQKENI.

The CDR3 sequence: CASSPRTRTGGHAKAKNIQYF. CDR3 coding DNA: TGTGCCAGCAGTCCCCGTACCCGGACAGGGGGGCACGCAAAAGCCAAAAACATTCAGTACTTC. The J gene is TRBJ2-4, the V gene TRBV27; 10 bases are shared with TRBD1. With V trimmed by 5 bases and J by 0 bases, 19 bases remained unmatched. This CDR3 has 21 residues. Per germline, CDR1 MNHEY and CDR2 SMNVEV (reference sequence).

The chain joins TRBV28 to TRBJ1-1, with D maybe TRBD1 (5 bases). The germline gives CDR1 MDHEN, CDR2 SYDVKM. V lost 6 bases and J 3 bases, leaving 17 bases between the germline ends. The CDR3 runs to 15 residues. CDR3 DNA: TGTGCCAGCAGCCCTTGGGCAGGGATGGACACTGAAGCTTTCTTT. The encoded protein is CASSPWAGMDTEAFF. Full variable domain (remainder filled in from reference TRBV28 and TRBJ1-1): DVKVTQSSRYLVKRTGEKVFLECVQDMDHENMFWYRQDPGLGLRLIYFSYDVKMKEKGDIPEGYSVSREKKERFSLILESASTNQTSMYLCASSPWAGMDTEAFFGQGTRLTVV.

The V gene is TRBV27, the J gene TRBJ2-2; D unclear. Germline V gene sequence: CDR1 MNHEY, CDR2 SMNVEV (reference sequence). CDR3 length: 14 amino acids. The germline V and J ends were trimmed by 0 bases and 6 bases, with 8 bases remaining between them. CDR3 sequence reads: CASSLSPPAGELFF. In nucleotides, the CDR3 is TGTGCCAGCAGTTTATCCCCCCCAGCCGGGGAGCTGTTTTTT.

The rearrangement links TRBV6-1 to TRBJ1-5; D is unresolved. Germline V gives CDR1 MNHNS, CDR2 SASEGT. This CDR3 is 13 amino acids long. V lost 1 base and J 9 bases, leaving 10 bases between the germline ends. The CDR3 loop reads CASSEVFDLPQHF. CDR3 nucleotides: TGTGCCAGCAGTGAAGTGTTTGACTTGCCCCAGCATTTT.

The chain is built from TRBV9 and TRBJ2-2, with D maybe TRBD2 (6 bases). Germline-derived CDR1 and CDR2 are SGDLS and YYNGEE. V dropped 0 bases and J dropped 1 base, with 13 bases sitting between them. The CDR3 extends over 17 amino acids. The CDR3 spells CASSVEEGHLNTGELFF. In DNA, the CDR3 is TGTGCCAGCAGCGTAGAGGAGGGGCATCTGAACACCGGGGAGCTGTTTTTT.

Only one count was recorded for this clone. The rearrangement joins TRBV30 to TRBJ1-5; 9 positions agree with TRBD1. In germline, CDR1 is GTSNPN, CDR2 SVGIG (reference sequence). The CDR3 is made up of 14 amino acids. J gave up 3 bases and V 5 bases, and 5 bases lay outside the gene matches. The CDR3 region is CAWAGTGNNQPQHF. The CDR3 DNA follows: TGTGCCTGGGCCGGGACAGGGAACAATCAGCCCCAGCATTTT.

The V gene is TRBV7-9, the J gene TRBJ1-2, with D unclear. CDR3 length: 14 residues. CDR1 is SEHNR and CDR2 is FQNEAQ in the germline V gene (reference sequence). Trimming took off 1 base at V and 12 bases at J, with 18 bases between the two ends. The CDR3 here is CASSLEHLGSGNTF. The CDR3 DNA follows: TGTGCCAGCAGCTTAGAACACCTCGGGTCGGGCAACACCTTC.

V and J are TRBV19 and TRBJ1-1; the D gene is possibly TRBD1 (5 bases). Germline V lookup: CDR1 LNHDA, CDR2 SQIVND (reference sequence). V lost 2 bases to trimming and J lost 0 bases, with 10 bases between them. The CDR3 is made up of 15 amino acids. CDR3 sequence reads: CASSIPGRMNTEAFF. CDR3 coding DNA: TGTGCCAGTAGTATACCGGGACGGATGAACACTGAAGCTTTCTTT.

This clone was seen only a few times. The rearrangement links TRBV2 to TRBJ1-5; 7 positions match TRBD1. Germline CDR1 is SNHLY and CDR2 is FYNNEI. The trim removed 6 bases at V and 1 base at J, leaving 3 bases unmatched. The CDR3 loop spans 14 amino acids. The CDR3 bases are TGTGCCAGCAGAAGGGGACAGAGCAATCAGCCCCAGCATTTT. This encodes CASRRGQSNQPQHF.

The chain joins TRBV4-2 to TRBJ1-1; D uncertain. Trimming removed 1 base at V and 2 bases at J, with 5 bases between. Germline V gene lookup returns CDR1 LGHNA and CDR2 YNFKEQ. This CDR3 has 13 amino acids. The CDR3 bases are TGTGCCAGCAGCCAAGCTCGAAACACTGAAGCTTTCTTT. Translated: CASSQARNTEAFF.

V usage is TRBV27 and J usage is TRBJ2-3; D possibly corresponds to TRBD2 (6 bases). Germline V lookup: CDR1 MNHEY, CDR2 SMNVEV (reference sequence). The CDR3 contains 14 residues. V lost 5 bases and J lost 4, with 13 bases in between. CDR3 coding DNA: TGTGCCAGCAGTCCGGGACTTCCGCCAGATACGCAGTATTTT. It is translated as CASSPGLPPDTQYF.

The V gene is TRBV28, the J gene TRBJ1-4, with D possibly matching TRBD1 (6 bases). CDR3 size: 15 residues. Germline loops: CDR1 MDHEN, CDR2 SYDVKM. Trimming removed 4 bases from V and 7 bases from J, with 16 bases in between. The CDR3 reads CASSSPQGSGEKLFF. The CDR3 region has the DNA TGTGCCAGCAGTTCCCCACAGGGTTCGGGTGAAAAACTGTTTTTT.

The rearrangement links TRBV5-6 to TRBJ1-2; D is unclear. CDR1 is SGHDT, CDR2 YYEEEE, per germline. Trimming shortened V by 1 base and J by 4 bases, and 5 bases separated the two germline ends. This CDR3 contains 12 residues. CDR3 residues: CASSLRGYGYTF. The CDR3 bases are TGTGCCAGCAGCTTGCGGGGCTATGGCTACACCTTC.

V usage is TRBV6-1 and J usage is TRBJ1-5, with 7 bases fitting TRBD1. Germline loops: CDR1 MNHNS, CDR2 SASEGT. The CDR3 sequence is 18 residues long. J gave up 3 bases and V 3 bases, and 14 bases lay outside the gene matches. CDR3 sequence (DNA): TGTGCCAGCAGTGAGGCGATAGACAGGGTTCGGTACAATCAGCCCCAGCATTTT. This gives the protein CASSEAIDRVRYNQPQHF.

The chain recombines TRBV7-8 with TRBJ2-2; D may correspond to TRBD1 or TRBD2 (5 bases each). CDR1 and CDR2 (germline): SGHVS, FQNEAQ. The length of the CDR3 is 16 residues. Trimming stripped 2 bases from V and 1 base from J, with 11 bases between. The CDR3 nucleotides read TGTGCCAGCAGCTTATTTCCAGGGAGGAACACCGGGGAGCTGTTTTTT. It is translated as CASSLFPGRNTGELFF.